This T cell receptor beta chain was documented in a study of a mutant IDH1 vaccine in newly diagnosed glioma. The time point here: week 11, during vaccination. Mutant IDH1 20-mer peptide, at 300 ug, made up each vaccine dose, with topical imiquimod. The count of this clone is one. The target antigen is unknown. At one end, the junction sequence differs from germline, possibly due to a read error. Measured with immunoSEQ multiplex PCR; TCRdb has only the in-frame clones, and not every one. The table includes over 95,000 clones, about 90% detected once. Looked up from germline, CDR1 is SQVTM and CDR2 is ANQGSEA. The CDR3 length is 13 residues.

This rearrangement joins TRBV29-1 to TRBJ1-1; D is undetermined. The receptor's source is a woman between 45 and 60 years old with glioma. This material consisted of PBMCs, taken from a glioma patient whose treatment included an IDH1 peptide vaccine. The CDR3 bases are TGCGGCGTTGTCGGACGGGCAGTTTCTGAAGCTTTCTTT. Protein sequence: CGVVGRAVSEAFF. The variable domain in full, with the rest retrieved from reference TRBV29-1 and TRBJ1-1, is SAVISQKPSRDICQRGTSLTIQCQVDSQVTMMFWYRQQPGQSLTLIATANQGSEATYESGFVIDKFPISRPNLTFSTLTVSNMSPEDSSIYLCGVVGRAVSEAFFGQGTRLTVV.